This T cell receptor (beta chain) was observed in a study of blood T cell repertoires in COVID-19. This CDR3 contains 14 residues. V lost 5 bases to trimming and J lost 7 bases; unmatched junction nucleotides: 8. Per the germline V gene, CDR1 is KGHSH and CDR2 is LQKENI. The method was immunoSEQ multiplex PCR; TCRdb's version includes in-frame clones alone and lacks a portion of them. The data contain about 7,500 clones, approximately 89% of them seen just once; the ten biggest clones take up roughly 9.9%. The clonotype was recovered from a human donor in a cohort sampled during active COVID-19. The sample consisted of peripheral blood. The chain joins TRBV18 to TRBJ1-5; TRBD1 agrees at 7 bases. CDR3: CASSARQGVQPQHF. Written as DNA, the CDR3 is TGTGCCAGCTCAGCACGACAGGGCGTCCAGCCCCAGCATTTT.